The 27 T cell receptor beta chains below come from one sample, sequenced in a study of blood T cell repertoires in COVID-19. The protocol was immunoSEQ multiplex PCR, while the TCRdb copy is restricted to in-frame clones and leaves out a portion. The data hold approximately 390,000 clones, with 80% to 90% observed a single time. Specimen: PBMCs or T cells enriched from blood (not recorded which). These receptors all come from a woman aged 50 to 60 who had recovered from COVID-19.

The CDR3 region has the DNA TGTGCCAGCAGTATGGGACTTTATCCCACAGATACGCAGTATTTT. Translating gives CASSMGLYPTDTQYF. J is TRBJ2-3 and V is TRBV2; TRBD2 is a possible D gene (6 bases). Trimming removed 5 bases from V and 2 bases from J, with 14 bases in between. The V gene's germline CDR1 is SNHLY and CDR2 FYNNEI. The CDR3 is made up of 15 amino acids.

CDR3 residues: CASTLPRSREQFF. CDR3 nucleotides: TGTGCCAGCACCTTACCCCGGAGCCGTGAGCAGTTCTTC. The V and J genes are TRBV6-5 and TRBJ2-1; D not resolved. The V end lost 7 bases, the J end lost 9 bases, and 16 bases lay between the germline ends. Germline CDR1 reads MNHEY; CDR2 reads SVGAGI. This CDR3 region has 13 residues.

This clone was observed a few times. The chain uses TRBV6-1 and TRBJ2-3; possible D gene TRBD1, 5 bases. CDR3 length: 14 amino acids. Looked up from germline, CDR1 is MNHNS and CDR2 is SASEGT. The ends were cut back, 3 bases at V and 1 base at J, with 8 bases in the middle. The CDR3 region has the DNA TGTGCCAGCAGTGACCAGGGCGGCACAGATACGCAGTATTTT. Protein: CASSDQGGTDTQYF.

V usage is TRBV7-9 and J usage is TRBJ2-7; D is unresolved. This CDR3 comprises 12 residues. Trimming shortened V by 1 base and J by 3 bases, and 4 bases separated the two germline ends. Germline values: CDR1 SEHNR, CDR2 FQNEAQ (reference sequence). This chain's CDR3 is CASSLDFYEQYF. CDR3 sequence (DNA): TGTGCCAGCAGCTTAGACTTCTACGAGCAGTACTTC.

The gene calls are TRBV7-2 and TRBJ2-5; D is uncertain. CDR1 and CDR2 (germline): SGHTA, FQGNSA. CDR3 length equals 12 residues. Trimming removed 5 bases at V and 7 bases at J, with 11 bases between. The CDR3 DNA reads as TGTGCCAGCAGCAGTCGGGTGGGGACCCAGTACTTC. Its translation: CASSSRVGTQYF.

The CDR3 bases are TGTGCCAGCAGCTCCCGTAGGGTGCAGGGAGGTCGATCAAACTATGGCTACACCTTC. Protein sequence: CASSSRRVQGGRSNYGYTF. The chain is built from TRBV7-9 and TRBJ1-2, with a possible D match to TRBD1 (5 bases). V dropped 4 bases and J dropped 2 bases, with 26 bases sitting between them. Germline CDR1 and CDR2: SEHNR and FQNEAQ (reference sequence). The CDR3 runs 19 residues.

CDR3 in DNA: TGTGCCAGCAGCCTTCGGACAGGGACCAATTCACCCCTCCACTTT. It translates to CASSLRTGTNSPLHF. The chain joins TRBV7-2 to TRBJ1-6; 8 nucleotides line up with TRBD1. The junction had 7 bases not matched to a gene; V was cut back by 5 bases and J by 7 bases. The CDR3 is 15 residues long. Germline lookup yields CDR1 SGHTA and CDR2 FQGNSA.

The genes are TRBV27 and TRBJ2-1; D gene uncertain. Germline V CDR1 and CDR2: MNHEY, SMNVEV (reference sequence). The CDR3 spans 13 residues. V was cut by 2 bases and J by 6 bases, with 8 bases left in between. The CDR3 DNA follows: TGTGCCAGCAGTTTAGGGCTTGCCAATGAGCAGTTCTTC. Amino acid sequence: CASSLGLANEQFF.

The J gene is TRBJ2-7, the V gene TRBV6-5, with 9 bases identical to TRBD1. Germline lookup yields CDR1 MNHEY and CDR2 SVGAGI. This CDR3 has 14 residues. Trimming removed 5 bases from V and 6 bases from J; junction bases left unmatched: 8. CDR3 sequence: CASSLYTDRGEQYF. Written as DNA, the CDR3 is TGTGCCAGCAGTCTCTATACGGACAGGGGCGAGCAGTACTTC.

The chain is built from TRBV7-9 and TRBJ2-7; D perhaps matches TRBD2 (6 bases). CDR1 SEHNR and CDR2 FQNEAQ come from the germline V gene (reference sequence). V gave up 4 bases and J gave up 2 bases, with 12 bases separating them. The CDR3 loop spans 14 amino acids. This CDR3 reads CASSSGTPTYEQYF. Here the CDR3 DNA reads TGTGCCAGCAGCTCCGGGACTCCCACCTACGAGCAGTACTTC.

The CDR3 nucleotides read TGTGCCAGCAGCTCCGGGGGAGGAGGCTACACCTTC. Translating it yields CASSSGGGGYTF. V gene TRBV7-2 combines with J gene TRBJ1-2, with a tentative D call TRBD1 (5 bases). The CDR3 contains 12 residues. CDR1 is SGHTA, CDR2 FQGNSA, per germline. With 4 bases removed from V and 8 bases from J, the gap between germline ends came to 11 bases.

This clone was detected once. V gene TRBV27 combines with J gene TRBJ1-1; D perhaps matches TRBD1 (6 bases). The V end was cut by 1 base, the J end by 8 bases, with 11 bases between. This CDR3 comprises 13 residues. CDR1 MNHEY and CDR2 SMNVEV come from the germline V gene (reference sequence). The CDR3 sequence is CASSLLGGVEAFF. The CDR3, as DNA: TGTGCCAGCAGTTTATTAGGGGGGGTGGAAGCTTTCTTT.

The CDR3 sequence is CASSSGVDNQPQHF. The CDR3 DNA sequence: TGTGCCAGCAGTAGCGGGGTTGACAATCAGCCCCAGCATTTT. This chain connects TRBV6-5 to TRBJ1-5; D gene unclear. The CDR3 totals 14 residues. Trimming removed 5 bases from V and 3 bases from J, with 11 bases in between. Germline V gene data show CDR1 as MNHEY and CDR2 as SVGAGI.

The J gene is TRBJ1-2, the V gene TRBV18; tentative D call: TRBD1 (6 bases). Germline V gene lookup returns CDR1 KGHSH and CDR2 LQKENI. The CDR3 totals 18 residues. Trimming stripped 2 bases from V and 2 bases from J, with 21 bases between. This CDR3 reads CASSPIVGQLNLNYGYTF. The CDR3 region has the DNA TGTGCCAGCTCACCAATTGTCGGACAGCTTAATCTAAACTATGGCTACACCTTC.

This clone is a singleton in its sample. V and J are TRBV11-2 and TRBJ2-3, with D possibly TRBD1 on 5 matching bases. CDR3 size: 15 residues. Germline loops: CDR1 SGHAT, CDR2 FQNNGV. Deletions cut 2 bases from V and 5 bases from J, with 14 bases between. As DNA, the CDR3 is TGTGCCAGCAGCTTATTCGTGGCAGGGAAAGATACGCAGTATTTT. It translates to CASSLFVAGKDTQYF.

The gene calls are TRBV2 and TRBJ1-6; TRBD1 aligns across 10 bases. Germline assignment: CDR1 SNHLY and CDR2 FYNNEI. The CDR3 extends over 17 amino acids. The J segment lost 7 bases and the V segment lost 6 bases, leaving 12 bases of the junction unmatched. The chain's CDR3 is CASRLQTGGMGNSPLHF. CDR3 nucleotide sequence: TGTGCCAGCAGACTTCAGACAGGGGGCATGGGGAATTCACCCCTCCACTTT.

CDR3 sequence (DNA): TGTGCCAGTAGAACCGTTGGGGGACAGAATTCACCCCTCCACTTT. Protein product: CASRTVGGQNSPLHF. The rearrangement joins TRBV19 to TRBJ1-6; TRBD1 matches 7 bases. The V segment lost 6 bases and the J segment 7 bases; nucleotides outside the gene matches: 9. Per germline, CDR1 LNHDA and CDR2 SQIVND (reference sequence). CDR3 length: 15 amino acids.

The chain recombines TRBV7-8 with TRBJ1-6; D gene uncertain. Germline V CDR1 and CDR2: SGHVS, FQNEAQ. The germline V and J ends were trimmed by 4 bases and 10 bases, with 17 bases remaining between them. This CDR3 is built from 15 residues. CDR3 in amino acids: CASSSTAFAGSPLHF. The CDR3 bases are TGTGCCAGCAGCTCCACAGCTTTTGCGGGATCACCCCTCCACTTT.

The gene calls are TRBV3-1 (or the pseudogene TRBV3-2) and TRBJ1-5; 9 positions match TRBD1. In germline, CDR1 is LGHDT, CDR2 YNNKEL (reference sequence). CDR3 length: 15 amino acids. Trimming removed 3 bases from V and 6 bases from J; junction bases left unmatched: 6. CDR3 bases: TGTGCCAGCAGCCATGGAGTACAGGGGGCTCAGCCCCAGCATTTT. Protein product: CASSHGVQGAQPQHF.

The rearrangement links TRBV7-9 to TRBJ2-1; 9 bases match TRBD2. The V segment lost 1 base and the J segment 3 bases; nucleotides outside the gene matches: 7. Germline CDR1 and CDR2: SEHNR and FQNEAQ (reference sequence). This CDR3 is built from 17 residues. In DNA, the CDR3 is TGTGCCAGCAGCTTAGGGTCTAGCGGGGATATCTACAATGAGCAGTTCTTC. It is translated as CASSLGSSGDIYNEQFF.

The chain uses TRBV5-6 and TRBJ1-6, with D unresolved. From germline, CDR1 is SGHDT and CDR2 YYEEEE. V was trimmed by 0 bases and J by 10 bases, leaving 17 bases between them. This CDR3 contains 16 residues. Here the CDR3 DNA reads TGTGCCAGCAGCTTGGATGGCGCGGCGAGAAGGTCACCCCTCCACTTT. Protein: CASSLDGAARRSPLHF.

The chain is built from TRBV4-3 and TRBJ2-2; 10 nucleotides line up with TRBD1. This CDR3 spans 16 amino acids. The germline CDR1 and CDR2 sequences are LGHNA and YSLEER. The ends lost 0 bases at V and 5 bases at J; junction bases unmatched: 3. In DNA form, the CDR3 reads TGCGCCAGCAGCCAAGATGCGGGACAGGGGACCGGGGAGCTGTTTTTT. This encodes CASSQDAGQGTGELFF.

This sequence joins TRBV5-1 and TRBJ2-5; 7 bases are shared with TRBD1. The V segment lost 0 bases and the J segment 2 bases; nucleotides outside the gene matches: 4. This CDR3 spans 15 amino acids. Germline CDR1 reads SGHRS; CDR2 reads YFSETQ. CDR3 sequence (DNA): TGCGCCAGCAGCTTGGATAACAGGGGTCAAGAGACCCAGTACTTC. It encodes CASSLDNRGQETQYF. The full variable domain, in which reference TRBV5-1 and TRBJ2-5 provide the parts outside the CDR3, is KAGVTQTPRYLIKTRGQQVTLSCSPISGHRSVSWYQQTPGQGLQFLFEYFSETQRNKGNFPGRFSGRQFSNSRSEMNVSTLELGDSALYLCASSLDNRGQETQYFGPGTRLLVL.

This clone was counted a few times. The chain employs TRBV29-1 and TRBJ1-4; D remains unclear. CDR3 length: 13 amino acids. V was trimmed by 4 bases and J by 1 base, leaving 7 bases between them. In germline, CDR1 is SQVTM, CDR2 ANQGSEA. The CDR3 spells CSVGNRTNEKLFF. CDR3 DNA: TGCAGCGTTGGCAACAGAACTAATGAAAAACTGTTTTTT.

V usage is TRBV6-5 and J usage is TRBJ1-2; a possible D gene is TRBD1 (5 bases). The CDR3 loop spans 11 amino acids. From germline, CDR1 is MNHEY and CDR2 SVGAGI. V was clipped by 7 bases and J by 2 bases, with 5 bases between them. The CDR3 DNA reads TGTGCCAGCAAGGGGAACTATGGCTACACCTTC. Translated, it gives CASKGNYGYTF.

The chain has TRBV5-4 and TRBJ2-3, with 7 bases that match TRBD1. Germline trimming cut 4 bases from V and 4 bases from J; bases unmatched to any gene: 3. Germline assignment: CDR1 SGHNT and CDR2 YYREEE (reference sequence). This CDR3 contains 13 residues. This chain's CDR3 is CASSRGPADTQYF. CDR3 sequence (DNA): TGTGCCAGCAGCAGGGGGCCTGCAGATACGCAGTATTTT.

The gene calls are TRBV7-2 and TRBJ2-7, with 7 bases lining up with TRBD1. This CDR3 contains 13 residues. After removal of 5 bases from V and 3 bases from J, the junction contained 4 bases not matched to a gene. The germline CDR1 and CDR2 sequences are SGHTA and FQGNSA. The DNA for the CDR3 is TGTGCCAGCAGCCCCAGGACAGGCTACGAGCAGTACTTC. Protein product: CASSPRTGYEQYF.